What follows are 2 T cell receptor beta chains derived from one specimen sequenced in a study of neurological immune-mediated disorders. TCRdb re-called the 5' RACE reads with MiXCR, one entry per CDR3 protein. The table has tens of thousands of distinct CDR3 sequences, just under 6.5% seen once. The sequencing sample was made of CD4+ T cells from blood. The origin of the receptors is a woman in her forties in good health.

This clonotype came up many times. V and J are TRBV20-1 and TRBJ2-7, with D possibly matching TRBD2 (5 bases). V lost 7 bases, J lost 0 bases, and 13 bases lay in between. CDR1 and CDR2 from the germline V gene are DFQATT and SNEGSKA (reference sequence). CDR3 length equals 13 residues. CDR3 region: CSVEVRGSYEQYF. The CDR3 DNA follows: TGCAGTGTTGAGGTTCGGGGCTCCTACGAGCAGTACTTC.

This clonotype was seen ten or more times. The chain has TRBV20-1 and TRBJ1-5; maybe TRBD1 (6 bases). V lost 4 bases and J 2 bases, leaving 12 bases between the germline ends. The length of the CDR3 is 14 residues. Germline V gene data show CDR1 as DFQATT and CDR2 as SNEGSKA (reference sequence). CDR3 bases: TGCAGTGCTACTCGGGGGGCCGGCAATCAGCCCCAGCATTTT. It translates to CSATRGAGNQPQHF.